This T cell receptor (beta chain) was captured in a study of sequential checkpoint blockade in melanoma. As to treatment: randomized to nivolumab then ipilimumab (arm A) or the reverse (arm B). TCRdb keeps only in-frame clones here, not all; method: immunoSEQ multiplex PCR. This sample carries some 20,000 clones, 80% to 90% of them seen once, and the ten largest clones take about 51%. The CDR3 consists of 15 residues. Germline-derived CDR1 and CDR2 are SGHTS and YDEGEE. Trimming took 4 bases from V and 3 from J; bases not matched to a gene: 10. The TCR sequence derives from a human donor with melanoma. The V call is TRBV5-8, the J call TRBJ2-7; 7 nucleotides match TRBD1. The sample was CD8+ T cells sorted from blood (inferred from file names), taken from a patient given nivolumab and ipilimumab in sequence. DNA of the CDR3: TGTGCCAGCAGCCCTGGACCAGGACAGGTCTACGAGCAGTACTTC. This gives the protein CASSPGPGQVYEQYF.